This T cell receptor beta chain came from a study of early T cells in non-severe SARS-CoV-2 infection. This clonotype was observed many times. TCRdb re-analysed the 5' RACE reads in MiXCR, keeping a single row per CDR3 protein. The data show under 25,000 distinct CDR3 sequences, with approximately 4.5% seen just once and under 10% held by the top ten. This receptor was obtained from an adult who was a healthcare worker with PCR-confirmed SARS-CoV-2 infection or an uninfected control (not recorded which). The specimen sequenced was whole blood.

The CDR3 sequence: CASSETPLGEKLFF. The CDR3 region has the DNA TGTGCCAGCAGTGAAACACCCTTGGGGGAAAAACTGTTTTTT. This rearrangement joins TRBV2 to TRBJ1-4; D ambiguous. The germline V gene encodes CDR1 SNHLY and CDR2 FYNNEI. Trimming took 2 bases from V and 8 from J, leaving 12 bases between them. The CDR3 sequence is 14 residues long.